This TCR beta chain came from a study of shared clonotypes between healthy human individuals. Points from the study as a whole: It was anticipated that sequencing depth would influence how many clonotypes donors shared.

Remarks on this clone: Its antigen is still unknown.

The donor cohort consisted entirely of Caucasian adults residing in Nashville, Tennessee. CCR7-negative CD45RA+ TemRA cells were combined with CD45RO+ cells to form CD8 memory. Trimming left V 6 bases short and J 5 bases short, with 7 bases between. The CDR3 spans 12 residues. Germline values: CDR1 SGHNT, CDR2 YENEEA. Sequencing used immunoSEQ multiplex PCR; TCRdb keeps in-frame clones, though not all of them. The repertoire has approximately 97,000 clones, under 80% of them found once; the top ten carry 40% to 45%. The chain couples TRBV11-3 to TRBJ2-2; D is unclear. Sequencing was carried out using memory CD8+ T cells sorted from blood. Subset meaning: CD45RO+ cells pooled with CCR7-negative TemRA cells. The TCR comes from a man aged 25 to 40 in good health. This CDR3 is CASSEWTGELFF. DNA for the CDR3: TGTGCCAGCAGTGAATGGACCGGGGAGCTGTTTTTT.